Below, 21 T cell receptor beta chains from the same sample are listed, as sequenced in a study of control samples from healthy donors and cancer patients. The assay was immunoSEQ multiplex PCR, and TCRdb's table has in-frame clones only and misses some. Among approximately 94,000 clones listed, roughly 87% were seen once. The source material was blood. Every receptor here comes from a woman aged 50 to 60 in good health.

This chain uses TRBV7-2 with TRBJ2-3, with a weak D call TRBD2 (6 bases). Trimming shortened V by 2 bases and J by 0 bases, and 12 bases separated the two germline ends. This CDR3 is 16 amino acids long. Germline V gives CDR1 SGHTA, CDR2 FQGNSA. This chain's CDR3 is CASSLSLGGSTDTQYF. The CDR3 region has the DNA TGTGCCAGCAGCTTATCACTCGGGGGTAGCACAGATACGCAGTATTTT.

The chain recombines TRBV30 with TRBJ1-2; 11 bases are shared with TRBD1. J was trimmed by 7 bases and V by 2 bases; bases with no gene match: 3. This CDR3 has 13 amino acids. CDR1 and CDR2 (germline): GTSNPN, SVGIG (reference sequence). The CDR3 coding sequence is TGTGCCTGGAGTCAGGACAGGGGGCCTGGCTACACCTTC. Translation gives CAWSQDRGPGYTF.

The chain uses TRBV5-1 and TRBJ2-5; D is perhaps TRBD1 or TRBD2 (6 bases each). The length of the CDR3 is 15 residues. Germline V gives CDR1 SGHRS, CDR2 YFSETQ. V lost 0 bases, J lost 5 bases, and 14 bases lay in between. CDR3 nucleotides: TGCGCCAGCAGCTTGGAGGGGGGCGTCCGGGAGACCCAGTACTTC. It translates to CASSLEGGVRETQYF.

This sequence joins TRBV5-1 and TRBJ2-1; 11 bases are a match to TRBD2. Germline CDR1 and CDR2: SGHRS and YFSETQ. The CDR3 runs to 17 residues. Losses at the gene ends were 3 bases for V and 9 bases for J; bases not matched to a gene: 14. In DNA form, the CDR3 reads TGCGCCAGCAGCTCAAGATCCAGGACTAGCGGGTATGGTGAGCAGTTCTTC. Amino acids: CASSSRSRTSGYGEQFF.

Worth noting for this clone: Distinct nucleotide sequences in the sample also encode this CDR3. V is TRBV19 and J is TRBJ2-3, with 8 bases lining up with TRBD2. V shed 0 bases, J shed 6 bases, and the junction held 8 bases outside the gene matches. The germline gives CDR1 LNHDA, CDR2 SQIVND (reference sequence). The CDR3 totals 16 residues. The CDR3: CASSIETSGSRDTQYF. CDR3 nucleotides: TGTGCCAGTAGTATAGAGACCAGCGGGAGCCGGGATACGCAGTATTTT.

A few counts support this clone. The chain employs TRBV6-5 and TRBJ1-1; a possible D gene is TRBD1 (6 bases). CDR1 and CDR2 from the germline V gene are MNHEY and SVGAGI. The CDR3 has 15 amino acids. Trimming left V 4 bases short and J 4 bases short, with 16 bases between. This CDR3 reads CASSSTTGGGTEAFF. DNA for the CDR3: TGTGCCAGCAGTTCCACGACCGGAGGGGGCACTGAAGCTTTCTTT.

V and J are TRBV19 and TRBJ2-1; D is possibly TRBD1 or TRBD2 (5 bases each). CDR1 and CDR2 from the germline V gene are LNHDA and SQIVND (reference sequence). V was trimmed by 9 bases and J by 0 bases, leaving 18 bases between them. CDR3 length: 16 residues. The CDR3 loop reads CASAEWGSSSYNEQFF. CDR3 nucleotides: TGTGCCAGCGCCGAATGGGGGTCTAGCTCCTACAATGAGCAGTTCTTC. Drawing the rest from reference TRBV19 and TRBJ2-1, the complete variable domain is DGGITQSPKYLFRKEGQNVTLSCEQNLNHDAMYWYRQDPGQGLRLIYYSQIVNDFQKGDIAEGYSVSREKKESFPLTVTSAQKNPTAFYLCASAEWGSSSYNEQFFGPGTRLTVL.

The J gene is TRBJ1-5, the V gene TRBV4-1; 8 positions agree with TRBD1. V was clipped by 1 base and J by 6 bases; unmatched bases: 8. This CDR3 spans 16 amino acids. Germline V gives CDR1 MGHRA, CDR2 YSYEKL. CDR3 bases: TGCGCCAGCAGCCAAGTGAAGGACAGGGAATTTCAGCCCCAGCATTTT. Protein: CASSQVKDREFQPQHF.

The rearrangement joins TRBV7-3 to TRBJ2-2; TRBD1 aligns across 11 bases. Trimming removed 3 bases from V and 2 bases from J; junction bases left unmatched: 2. The CDR3 contains 16 residues. CDR1 and CDR2 (germline): SGHTA, FQGTGA. The CDR3 nucleotides are TGTGCCAGCAGCTTCGGACAGGGGGCCAACACCGGGGAGCTGTTTTTT. As protein: CASSFGQGANTGELFF.

This chain uses TRBV15 with TRBJ2-1; possible D gene TRBD2, 5 bases. The V end was cut by 4 bases, the J end by 8 bases, with 15 bases between. CDR3 length: 14 residues. Germline assignment: CDR1 LNHNV and CDR2 YYDKDF (reference sequence). The DNA for the CDR3 is TGTGCCACCAGCACCCAGCTAGGAGGCTATGAGCAGTTCTTC. Protein product: CATSTQLGGYEQFF.

This clone appeared a few times. The chain couples TRBV18 to TRBJ1-5; D is ambiguous. Germline V gene sequence: CDR1 KGHSH, CDR2 LQKENI. V gave up 6 bases and J gave up 5 bases, with 8 bases separating them. The CDR3 is 12 residues long. This CDR3 is CASSLGDQPQHF. Here the CDR3 DNA reads TGTGCCAGCTCGCTAGGAGATCAGCCCCAGCATTTT. The full variable domain, with the rest looked up from reference TRBV18 and TRBJ1-5, is NAGVMQNPRHLVRRRGQEARLRCSPMKGHSHVYWYRQLPEEGLKFMVYLQKENIIDESGMPKERFSAEFPKEGPSILRIQQVVRGDSAAYFCASSLGDQPQHFGDGTRLSIL.

The chain is built from TRBV27 and TRBJ2-2; 9 nucleotides match TRBD1. The CDR3 totals 15 residues. Germline CDR1 reads MNHEY; CDR2 reads SMNVEV (reference sequence). Trimming at V came to 8 bases and at J to 0 bases, leaving 4 bases not matched to a gene. The CDR3 is CASDRTGANTGELFF. The CDR3, as DNA: TGTGCCAGCGATAGGACAGGGGCGAACACCGGGGAGCTGTTTTTT.

This clone has just one count. DNA for the CDR3: TGTGCCAGCACCCTTGTTAGGGCTGGGGAGACCCAGTACTTC. Translated: CASTLVRAGETQYF. This chain joins TRBV7-3 and TRBJ2-5, with no clear D. The ends were cut back, 7 bases at V and 5 bases at J, with 17 bases in the middle. This CDR3 spans 14 amino acids. Germline-derived CDR1 and CDR2 are SGHTA and FQGTGA.

The chain combines TRBV30 with TRBJ2-4; 12 positions agree with TRBD1. This CDR3 is built from 16 residues. The V segment lost 0 bases and the J segment 3 bases; nucleotides outside the gene matches: 3. The germline CDR1 and CDR2 sequences are GTSNPN and SVGIG (reference sequence). The CDR3 region has the DNA TGTGCCTGGAGTGTTGGGACAGGGGGCGTCAAAAACATTCAGTACTTC. It encodes CAWSVGTGGVKNIQYF. Combining the CDR3 with reference TRBV30 and TRBJ2-4 gives the whole variable domain SQTIHQWPATLVQPVGSPLSLECTVEGTSNPNLYWYRQAAGRGLQLLFYSVGIGQISSEVPQNLSASRPQDRQFILSSKKLLLSDSGFYLCAWSVGTGGVKNIQYFGAGTRLSVL.

The chain combines TRBV5-6 with TRBJ2-7; D is perhaps TRBD2 (7 bases). CDR3 length: 15 amino acids. V lost 0 bases, J lost 3 bases, and 13 bases lay in between. The V gene's germline CDR1 is SGHDT and CDR2 YYEEEE. For the CDR3, the DNA is TGTGCCAGCAGCTTGGCGGGGGGCCAAGGCTACGAGCAGTACTTC. This sequence encodes CASSLAGGQGYEQYF.

The chain couples TRBV6-5 to TRBJ2-1, with 10 bases that match TRBD2. There are 14 residues in the CDR3. V shed 7 bases, J shed 8 bases, and the junction held 8 bases outside the gene matches. Germline V gene data show CDR1 as MNHEY and CDR2 as SVGAGI. CDR3 in DNA: TGTGCCAGCACCCTTAGCGGGAGGCCCGATGAGCAGTTCTTC. Residues: CASTLSGRPDEQFF.

The gene calls are TRBV18 and TRBJ2-7; 7 bases map to TRBD1. CDR1 is KGHSH, CDR2 LQKENI, per germline. V shed 6 bases and J 6 bases; nucleotides not matched to a gene: 8. The CDR3 sequence is 13 residues long. CDR3 coding DNA: TGTGCCAGCTCCGACCGTAGGGGGCGCGAGCAGTACTTC. Protein: CASSDRRGREQYF. The full variable domain, in which reference TRBV18 and TRBJ2-7 provide the parts outside the CDR3, is NAGVMQNPRHLVRRRGQEARLRCSPMKGHSHVYWYRQLPEEGLKFMVYLQKENIIDESGMPKERFSAEFPKEGPSILRIQQVVRGDSAAYFCASSDRRGREQYFGPGTRLTVT.

V is TRBV11-2 and J is TRBJ2-7, with 14 bases that match TRBD2. The CDR3 totals 14 residues. With V trimmed by 6 bases and J by 5 bases, 3 bases remained unmatched. CDR1 and CDR2 (germline): SGHAT, FQNNGV. The CDR3 is CASSRTSGGNEQYF. The CDR3 DNA is TGTGCCAGCAGTCGGACTAGCGGGGGGAACGAGCAGTACTTC.

The rearrangement uses TRBV3-1 (or the pseudogene TRBV3-2) and TRBJ2-7; maybe TRBD2 (6 bases). This CDR3 is built from 15 residues. Germline assignment: CDR1 LGHDT and CDR2 YNNKEL (reference sequence). The V end was cut by 1 base, the J end by 4 bases, with 14 bases between. The CDR3 sequence: CASSQANGGRYEQYF. As DNA, the CDR3 is TGTGCCAGCAGCCAAGCAAACGGGGGTAGGTACGAGCAGTACTTC.

There are a few counts of this clone. The V and J genes are TRBV27 and TRBJ1-3; D is possibly TRBD1 (6 bases). V lost 5 bases to trimming and J lost 0 bases, with 11 bases between them. CDR1 MNHEY and CDR2 SMNVEV come from the germline V gene (reference sequence). The CDR3 consists of 15 residues. CDR3 DNA sequence: TGTGCCAGCAGTCTACAGGGAAGCTCTGGAAACACCATATATTTT. It is translated as CASSLQGSSGNTIYF.

This clone came up a few times. The chain employs TRBV11-2 and TRBJ1-2, with 7 bases aligning to TRBD1. This CDR3 has 12 amino acids. V lost 4 bases and J lost 4; bases outside the gene matches: 0. Germline CDR1 reads SGHAT; CDR2 reads FQNNGV. The CDR3 protein is CASSSGGYGYTF. The DNA of the CDR3 is TGTGCCAGCAGCTCAGGGGGCTATGGCTACACCTTC.